This T cell receptor beta chain was recovered during a study of blood T cell repertoires in COVID-19. Overall study context: Whether acute or convalescent, the COVID-19 samples came from the United States, Italy and Spain. T cells, B-cell-depleted T cells, or PBMCs provided the cDNA or gDNA that served as material.

Here immunoSEQ multiplex PCR was the method, and the copy in TCRdb shows in-frame clones only, minus some. There are about 43,000 clones in the sample; approximately 86% occur only once, and approximately 8.9% lies in the top ten. This CDR3 comprises 13 residues. Per the germline V gene, CDR1 is MNHEY and CDR2 is SVGAGI. V shed 2 bases, J shed 9 bases, and the junction held 6 bases outside the gene matches. This TCR came from an elderly woman with active COVID-19. The sample was peripheral blood. This sequence joins TRBV6-5 and TRBJ2-7; 8 nucleotides align to TRBD1. CDR3: CASSYRTGRTQYF. CDR3 nucleotide sequence: TGTGCCAGCAGTTACCGGACAGGGAGGACGCAGTACTTC.